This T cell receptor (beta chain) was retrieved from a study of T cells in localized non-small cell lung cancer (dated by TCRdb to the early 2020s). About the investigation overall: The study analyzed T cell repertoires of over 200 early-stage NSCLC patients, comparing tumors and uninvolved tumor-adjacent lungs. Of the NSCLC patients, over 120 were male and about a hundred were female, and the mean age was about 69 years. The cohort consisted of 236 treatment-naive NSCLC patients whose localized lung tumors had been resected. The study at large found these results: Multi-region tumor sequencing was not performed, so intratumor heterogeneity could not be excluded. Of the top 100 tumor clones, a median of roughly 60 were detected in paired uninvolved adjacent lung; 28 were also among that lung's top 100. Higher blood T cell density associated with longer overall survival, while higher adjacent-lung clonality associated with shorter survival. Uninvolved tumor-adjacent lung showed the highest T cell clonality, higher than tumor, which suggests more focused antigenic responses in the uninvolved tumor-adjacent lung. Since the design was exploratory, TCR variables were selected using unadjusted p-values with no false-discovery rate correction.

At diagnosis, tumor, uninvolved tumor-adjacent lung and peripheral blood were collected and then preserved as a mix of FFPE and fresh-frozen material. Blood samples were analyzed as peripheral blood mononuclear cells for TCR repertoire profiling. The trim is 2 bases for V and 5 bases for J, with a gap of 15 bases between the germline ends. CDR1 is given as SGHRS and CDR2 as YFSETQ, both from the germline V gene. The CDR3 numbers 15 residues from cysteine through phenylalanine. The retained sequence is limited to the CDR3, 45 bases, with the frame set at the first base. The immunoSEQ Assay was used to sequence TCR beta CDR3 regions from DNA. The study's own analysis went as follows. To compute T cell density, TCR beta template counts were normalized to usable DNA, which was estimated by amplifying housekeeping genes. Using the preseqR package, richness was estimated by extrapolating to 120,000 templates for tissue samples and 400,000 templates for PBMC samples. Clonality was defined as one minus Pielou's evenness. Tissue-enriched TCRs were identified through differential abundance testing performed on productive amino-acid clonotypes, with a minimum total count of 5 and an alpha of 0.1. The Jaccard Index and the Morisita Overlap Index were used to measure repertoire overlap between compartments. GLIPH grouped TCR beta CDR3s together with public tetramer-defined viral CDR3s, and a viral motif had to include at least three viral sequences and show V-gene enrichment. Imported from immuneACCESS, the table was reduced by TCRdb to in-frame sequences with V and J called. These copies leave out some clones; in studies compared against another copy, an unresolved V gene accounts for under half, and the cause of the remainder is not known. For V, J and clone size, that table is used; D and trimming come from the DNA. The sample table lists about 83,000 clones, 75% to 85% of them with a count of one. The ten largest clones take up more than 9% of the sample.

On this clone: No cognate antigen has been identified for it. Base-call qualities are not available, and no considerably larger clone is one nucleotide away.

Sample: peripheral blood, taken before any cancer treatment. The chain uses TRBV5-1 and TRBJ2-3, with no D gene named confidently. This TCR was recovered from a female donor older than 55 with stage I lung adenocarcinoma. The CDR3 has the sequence CASSFGLGGEDTQYF. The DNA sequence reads TGCGCCAGCAGCTTCGGTCTAGGTGGCGAAGATACGCAGTATTTT.